This T cell receptor beta chain is drawn from a study of T cells in localized non-small cell lung cancer. As for this clone: Its antigen remains unknown.

Overall study results and limits: When the top 100 tumor clones were examined, a median about 60 of them also appeared in the adjacent lung, which was paired and uninvolved.

The CDR3 is 16 residues long. Libraries were prepared by immunoSEQ multiplex PCR; TCRdb keeps only in-frame clonotypes and omits some of them. Seen here are about 61,000 clones, about 90% observed once, and the top ten hold less than 25%. This TCR came from a man between 40 and 75 years old with stage I squamous cell lung carcinoma. Sequenced material: peripheral blood, taken before any cancer treatment. The chain carries TRBV21-1 and TRBJ2-7; no DNA check was done on the table's D call, TRBD1. TRBV21-1 is shown as a pseudogene. The CDR3 reads CASSTQQGPSAPEQYF. In nucleotides, the CDR3 is TGTGCCAGCAGCACGCAACAGGGGCCGTCTGCCCCCGAGCAGTACTTC.